In this sample, the clone carrying this TCR beta chain turned up a few times. The repertoire was sequenced with immunoSEQ multiplex PCR; TCRdb's copy has only in-frame clones and lacks some. This table holds approximately 130,000 clones, 81% found once. This sample stems from a study of blood T cell repertoires in COVID-19. Study-level information: Specimens from acute and convalescent COVID-19 originated in the United States, Italy and Spain. The cDNA or gDNA used as material had been derived from T cells, B-cell-depleted T cells, or PBMCs.

CDR3 length equals 17 residues. The germline gives CDR1 MNHEY, CDR2 SMNVEV (reference sequence). The V end was cut by 0 bases, the J end by 1 base, with 16 bases between. The sequenced material came from peripheral blood. The chain carries TRBV27 and TRBJ2-7; tentatively, D is TRBD1 (9 bases). This TCR derives from a woman in her sixties with active or convalescent COVID-19. The CDR3 DNA reads as TGTGCCAGCAGTTTATCCGGGGGGGACAGGGATTCCTACGAGCAGTACTTC. Protein product: CASSLSGGDRDSYEQYF.